The entry that follows covers one T cell receptor (beta chain) sequence. This clonotype came up a few times. Its antigen target is currently unknown. The input lacks base qualities; no much larger clone sits a single base away. Taken from the germline V gene, the CDR1 and CDR2 loops are MNHEY and SVGAGI. The CDR3, from cysteine to phenylalanine, totals 16 residues. Only the CDR3 portion is preserved as DNA: 48 bases, with reading frame beginning at the first base. The V and J ends are trimmed by 0 bases and 1 base, leaving 12 bases between them. Sample time point, as interpreted from the label and publication: pre-sensitization, week 0. The meaning of the sample's treatment or condition label: therapeutic diphenylcyclopropenone sensitization with weekly scalp DPC. At each patch-test visit, blood was drawn before the patch test was applied. To be eligible, patients had to be aged 18 to 70, diagnosed with alopecia and judged suitable for DPC therapy, while pregnant patients were excluded. Total RNA was extracted from unfractionated whole blood that had been collected in Tempus Blood RNA tubes.

The sample belongs to a study of human T cells and chemical hapten exposure (dated by TCRdb to 2020 to 2023). About the investigation overall: For sensitization, 2% DPC in acetone was applied to a 2 cm by 2 cm area of upper inner arm skin. Peripheral blood TCR repertoire changes were tracked in vivo in alopecia patients during primary and secondary sensitization to the hapten diphenylcyclopropenone (DPC). Patient blood was sampled pre-sensitization (week 0) and at 2, 6 and about 24 weeks after DPC sensitization. Libraries were pooled for sequencing, and per-sample TCR yields varied mainly because of small differences in library volumes within the pool. The patient cohort, mostly female, included alopecia areata with under or over 50% scalp involvement, alopecia totalis and alopecia universalis. For TCR sequencing, blood came from about 29 alopecia patients at anywhere from one to four time points (pre-sensitization, 2, 6 and 24 weeks). Patch testing was done on the upper back using Finn chambers containing 0.01% DPC, and results were scored after 6 days according to International Contact Dermatitis Research Group standards. Throughout the roughly 24-week study period, patients were also given weekly therapeutic DPC doses on the scalp. Study-wide findings and limitations: No change with DPC sensitization was found in the number of TCRs above 1 in 1000 frequency, and no evidence of global repertoire structure alterations was found. Expanded TCRs formed significantly more large CDR3 similarity clusters than pre-sensitization or healthy control sets, consistent with antigen-driven responses. Patch test score correlated positively with the number of PT1 expanded TCRs, reaching significance at thresholds 8, 16 and 32 but not at 4. Repeated subsampling changed both the strength of the expansion versus patch-test correlation and the threshold at which the correlation became significant. Because every patient had alopecia, a presumed autoimmune disease, the patients' immune response might differ from that of healthy individuals.

Library preparation employed RACE. The instrument was a NextSeq 500. Library preparation attached unique molecular identifiers to individual cDNA molecules for quantitative, reproducible TCR counting. For every blood RNA sample, sequencing covered both the TCR alpha and TCR beta chains. As for the original processing: Samples had a median of approximately 96,000 TCRs, with a range from about 23,224 to 750,000. The Decombinator software suite was used to annotate the V, J and CDR3 of the TCR reads. To make PS versus PT1 abundance plots, every sample was subsampled to the same number of TCRs (28,000). TCRs were defined as expanded if absent before sensitization and observed at least eight times at the 2-week time point. The public reads were reprocessed in TCRdb via fastp at Q25 and MiXCR, keeping in-frame beta chains. Rows with a matching CDR3 protein are joined into one entry that keeps the most common DNA and genes. TCRdb, rather than the study authors, made the V and J calls. The table for this sample lists 270,000 or so distinct CDR3 sequences; over 7.5% of them were counted only once. The ten largest clones represent less than 1.5% of the sample.

Here the sequenced sample was whole blood, taken in connection with sensitization to the hapten diphenylcyclopropenone (DPC). The rearranged segments are TRBV6-5 and TRBJ1-2, with the D gene uncertain. This clonotype was sampled from a man between 18 and 29 years old with alopecia areata. Some clones in this sample may be carry-over from other donors' samples. The sequenced DNA: TGTGCCAGCAGTTACTCGATTTCGGATTTTAACTATGGCTACACCTTC. Translated, it gives CASSYSISDFNYGYTF.